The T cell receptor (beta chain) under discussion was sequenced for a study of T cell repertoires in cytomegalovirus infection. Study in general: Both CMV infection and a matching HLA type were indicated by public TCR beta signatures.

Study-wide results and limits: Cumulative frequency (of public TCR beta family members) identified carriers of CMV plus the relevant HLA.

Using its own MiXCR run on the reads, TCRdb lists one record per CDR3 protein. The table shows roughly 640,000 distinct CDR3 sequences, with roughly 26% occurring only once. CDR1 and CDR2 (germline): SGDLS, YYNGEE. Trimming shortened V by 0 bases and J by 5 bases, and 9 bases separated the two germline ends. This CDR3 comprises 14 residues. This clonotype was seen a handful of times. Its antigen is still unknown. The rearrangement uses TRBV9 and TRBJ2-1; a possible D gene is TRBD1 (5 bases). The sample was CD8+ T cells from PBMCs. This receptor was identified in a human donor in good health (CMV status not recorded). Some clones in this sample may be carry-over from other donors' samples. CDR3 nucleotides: TGTGCCAGCAGCGTAGACAGGTCCCACAATGAGCAGTTCTTC. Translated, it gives CASSVDRSHNEQFF.